This T cell receptor (beta chain) appears in the sequencing data of a study of blood T cell repertoires in COVID-19. Study as a whole: Samples taken during acute and convalescent COVID-19 were collected in the United States, Italy and Spain. The analysed material was cDNA or gDNA that came from T cells, B-cell-depleted T cells, or PBMCs.

Sequencing was performed with immunoSEQ multiplex PCR; in TCRdb, only in-frame clones are kept and a portion is missing. The repertoire includes approximately 150,000 clones, 65% to 85% of them detected once, and around 6.1% sits in the top ten. The CDR3 loop spans 14 amino acids. The junction had 10 bases not matched to a gene; V was cut back by 5 bases and J by 10 bases. Per the germline V gene, CDR1 is SGHVS and CDR2 is FQNEAQ. Clinical history reported by participants formed the basis on which cohorts were assigned. Two negative PCRs, clearance, or symptom resolution had been documented for recovered Cohort 3 donors.

Sample: PBMCs or T cells enriched from blood (not recorded which). The chain couples TRBV7-8 to TRBJ2-1, with 8 bases lining up with TRBD2. The clonotype was recovered from a man aged 35 to 55 who had recovered from COVID-19. The CDR3, as DNA: TGTGCCAGCAGCATCAGGACTAGCCTGGGGGAGCAGTTCTTC. Translation gives CASSIRTSLGEQFF.